The rows below give T cell receptor beta chains drawn from one sample of a study of cytomegalovirus exposure and HLA in healthy donors. Some clones are missing from TCRdb's copy, which holds only in-frame ones; the method was immunoSEQ multiplex PCR. The sample table includes some 51,000 clones. Sequenced input: PBMCs. These receptors were collected from a man aged 40-49 years in good health and CMV-seropositive. The CDR3 runs from the conserved cysteine through the conserved F or W. The D gene is left open where the match is weak.

>TRBV5-6|TRBD1|TRBJ1-5
CASSPKDRANQPQHF
TGTGCCAGCAGCCCAAAGGACAGGGCTAATCAGCCCCAGCATTTT
>TRBV9|-|TRBJ2-1
CASSVGAGTYNEQFF
TGTGCCAGCAGCGTAGGGGCAGGGACCTACAATGAGCAGTTCTTC
>TRBV28|-|TRBJ2-7
CASSPRYEQYF
TGTGCCAGCAGTCCCCGGTACGAGCAGTACTTC
>TRBV9|TRBD2|TRBJ2-5
CASSVASSTSGGQETQYF
TGTGCCAGCAGCGTAGCCAGTAGTACTAGCGGGGGGCAAGAGACCCAGTACTTC
>TRBV4-3|TRBD2|TRBJ2-7
CASSQGTSGRYEQYF
TGCGCCAGCAGCCAAGGGACTAGCGGACGCTACGAGCAGTACTTC
>TRBV7-3|TRBD1|TRBJ2-5
CASSSGGGQETQYF
TGTGCCAGCAGCTCAGGGGGTGGCCAAGAGACCCAGTACTTC
>TRBV7-3|TRBD1|TRBJ2-7
CASSSDREYEQYF
TGTGCCAGCAGCTCTGACAGGGAGTACGAGCAGTACTTC
>TRBV6-5|TRBD1|TRBJ2-2
CASSSGQGMAGELFF
TGTGCCAGCAGTTCCGGACAGGGAATGGCCGGGGAGCTGTTTTTT
>TRBV15|-|TRBJ2-6
CATSRAGQSSGANVLTF
TGTGCCACCAGCAGGGCGGGACAGAGCTCTGGGGCCAACGTCCTGACTTTC
>TRBV9|TRBD2|TRBJ2-2
CASSGTIAGGYTGELFF
TGTGCCAGCAGCGGAACTATAGCGGGAGGCTACACCGGGGAGCTGTTTTTT
>TRBV15|TRBD2|TRBJ2-7
CATSRQGLAGDYSYEQYF
TGTGCCACCAGCAGACAGGGACTAGCGGGAGATTACTCCTACGAGCAGTACTTC
>TRBV6-1|-|TRBJ1-5
CASSEPGSQPQHF
TGTGCCAGCAGTGAACCGGGGAGTCAGCCCCAGCATTTT
>TRBV14|TRBD2|TRBJ2-1
CASSRPGRANEQFF
TGTGCCAGCAGCCGCCCCGGGAGGGCCAATGAGCAGTTCTTC
>TRBV28|-|TRBJ1-5
CASSSHTPQHF
TGTGCCAGCAGCTCCCATACTCCCCAGCATTTT
>TRBV7-2|TRBD1|TRBJ1-6
CASTPGQGGFGVNSPLHF
TGTGCCAGCACCCCGGGACAGGGAGGGTTTGGGGTAAATTCACCCCTCCACTTT
>TRBV6-1|TRBD2|TRBJ2-7
CASSRGEAYEQYF
TGTGCCAGCAGTCGGGGGGAGGCCTACGAGCAGTACTTC
>TRBV19|TRBD1|TRBJ2-1
CASISRDRGYNEQFF
TGTGCCAGTATTTCAAGGGACAGGGGTTACAATGAGCAGTTCTTC
>TRBV18|-|TRBJ1-2
CASSRESDYGYTF
TGTGCCAGCTCACGAGAGAGTGACTATGGCTACACCTTC
>TRBV27|TRBD1|TRBJ2-7
CASSWTGNPYEQYF
TGTGCCAGCAGTTGGACAGGGAACCCCTACGAGCAGTACTTC
>TRBV6-5|TRBD1|TRBJ2-2
CASSRQGANTGELFF
TGTGCCAGCAGTAGACAGGGAGCGAACACCGGGGAGCTGTTTTTT
>TRBV15|TRBD1|TRBJ1-1
CATSPTGTADTEAFF
TGTGCCACCAGCCCAACCGGGACAGCAGACACTGAAGCTTTCTTT
>TRBV5-1|-|TRBJ2-3
CASSLSAGTDTQYF
TGCGCCAGCAGCTTGTCAGCGGGCACAGATACGCAGTATTTT
>TRBV6-5|-|TRBJ2-5
CASSYSGAPQETQYF
TGTGCCAGCAGTTACTCTGGGGCCCCACAAGAGACCCAGTACTTC
>TRBV10-3|-|TRBJ2-7
CAISESGGGSSYEQYF
TGTGCCATCAGTGAGTCCGGAGGAGGGAGCTCCTACGAGCAGTACTTC
>TRBV2|-|TRBJ2-2
CASTLSREIGELFF
TGTGCCAGCACGCTGTCGCGGGAAATCGGGGAGCTGTTTTTT
>TRBV19|-|TRBJ2-2
CASSMKGTGELFF
TGTGCCAGTAGTATGAAGGGGACCGGGGAGCTGTTTTTT
>TRBV7-6|-|TRBJ2-7
CASSYAGGESYEQYF
TGTGCCAGCAGCTACGCCGGGGGAGAATCCTACGAGCAGTACTTC
>TRBV9|-|TRBJ2-1
CASSVEQANNEQFF
TGTGCCAGCAGCGTAGAACAGGCTAACAATGAGCAGTTCTTC
>TRBV2|TRBD2|TRBJ2-7
CASSRVTSLGLAGPSYEQYF
TGTGCCAGCAGTAGGGTAACGAGTTTGGGACTAGCGGGACCCTCCTACGAGCAGTACTTC
>TRBV6-5|-|TRBJ2-7
CASSHSGALSYEQYF
TGTGCCAGCAGTCACTCGGGGGCCCTCTCCTACGAGCAGTACTTC
>TRBV7-2|-|TRBJ2-5
CASSLGLWRVETQYF
TGTGCCAGCAGCTTAGGACTCTGGCGGGTGGAGACCCAGTACTTC
>TRBV5-1|-|TRBJ2-7
CASSGTQDYSYEQYF
TGCGCCAGCAGCGGGACTCAGGATTACTCCTACGAGCAGTACTTC
>TRBV2|TRBD2|TRBJ2-3
CASSEYTSGPRGTQYF
TGTGCCAGCAGTGAATACACTAGCGGGCCCAGAGGTACGCAGTATTTT
>TRBV10-3|-|TRBJ2-7
CATALDRAYEQYF
TGTGCCACCGCACTTGACAGAGCCTACGAGCAGTACTTC
>TRBV28|-|TRBJ2-7
CASSSGFIGYEQYF
TGTGCCAGCAGTTCAGGGTTCATAGGCTACGAGCAGTACTTC
>TRBV19|TRBD2|TRBJ2-5
CASSFSGGAGETQYF
TGTGCCAGTAGTTTTAGCGGGGGGGCCGGAGAGACCCAGTACTTC
>TRBV6-4|-|TRBJ1-1
CASSPDTLNTEAFF
TGTGCCAGCAGTCCGGACACTCTCAACACTGAAGCTTTCTTT
>TRBV5-1|-|TRBJ1-1
CASSLVQDTEAFF
TGCGCCAGCAGCTTGGTGCAGGACACTGAAGCTTTCTTT
>TRBV29-1|TRBD1|TRBJ1-5
CSVGQTNQPQHF
TGCAGCGTGGGACAGACCAATCAGCCCCAGCATTTT
>TRBV2|-|TRBJ2-7
CATTGGASYEQYF
TGTGCCACAACAGGGGGGGCGTCCTACGAGCAGTACTTC
>TRBV19|-|TRBJ2-7
CASSTQQTSYEQYF
TGTGCCAGTAGTACCCAACAAACATCCTACGAGCAGTACTTC
>TRBV28|-|TRBJ1-1
CASSLVQGPGSNTEAFF
TGTGCCAGCAGTTTGGTACAGGGACCAGGTAGCAACACTGAAGCTTTCTTT
>TRBV9|TRBD2|TRBJ2-1
CASSVGLAGSYNEQFF
TGTGCCAGCAGCGTAGGACTAGCGGGCTCCTACAATGAGCAGTTCTTC
>TRBV28|-|TRBJ1-5
CASSLERYFNQPQHF
TGTGCCAGCAGTTTAGAACGGTATTTCAATCAGCCCCAGCATTTT
>TRBV9|-|TRBJ2-5
CASSGGRWETQYF
TGTGCCAGCAGCGGCGGCCGATGGGAGACCCAGTACTTC
>TRBV6-5|-|TRBJ1-4
CASSRGGANEKLFF
TGTGCCAGCAGTCGCGGGGGGGCTAATGAAAAACTGTTTTTT
>TRBV5-1|TRBD2|TRBJ2-2
CASSATLAGANTGELFF
TGCGCCAGCAGCGCGACACTAGCGGGGGCGAACACCGGGGAGCTGTTTTTT
>TRBV19|TRBD1|TRBJ1-1
CASSTPRDSLNTEAFF
TGTGCCAGTAGTACGCCCCGGGACAGTCTTAACACTGAAGCTTTCTTT
>TRBV5-4|-|TRBJ1-1
CASSFNRDTEAFF
TGTGCCAGCAGTTTCAACAGGGACACTGAAGCTTTCTTT
>TRBV9|-|TRBJ2-1
CASSVDGESSYNEQFF
TGTGCCAGCAGCGTAGATGGGGAGAGCTCCTACAATGAGCAGTTCTTC
>TRBV15|-|TRBJ1-5
CATSRGDQPQHF
TGTGCCACCAGCAGAGGAGATCAGCCCCAGCATTTT
>TRBV18|-|TRBJ2-5
CASSADTQETQYF
TGTGCCAGCTCAGCTGACACCCAAGAGACCCAGTACTTC
>TRBV10-1|-|TRBJ1-3
CASSPGAGDTIYF
TGCGCCAGCAGTCCAGGGGCAGGAGACACCATATATTTT
>TRBV6-5|-|TRBJ1-4
CASSYSGRELFF
TGTGCCAGCAGTTACTCAGGGCGGGAACTGTTTTTT
>TRBV11-2|-|TRBJ1-1
CASSLVRTDTEAFF
TGTGCCAGCAGCTTAGTGCGGACAGACACTGAAGCTTTCTTT